The source of this T cell receptor (beta chain) is a study of blood T cell repertoires in COVID-19. V was cut by 8 bases and J by 4 bases, with 16 bases left in between. This CDR3 spans 14 amino acids. Germline V gives CDR1 MDHEN, CDR2 SYDVKM. TCRdb's copy holds only in-frame clones and misses some; the assay was immunoSEQ multiplex PCR. The sample consists of roughly 420,000 clones, roughly 90% of them appearing once. The chain carries TRBV28 and TRBJ2-3; D gene unclear. This TCR derives from a woman aged 25 to 45 with acute COVID-19. Input material: PBMCs or T cells enriched from blood (not recorded which). Here the CDR3 DNA reads TGTGCCAGCTTTAAGGAGCGTCCCCCAGATACGCAGTATTTT. Residues: CASFKERPPDTQYF.